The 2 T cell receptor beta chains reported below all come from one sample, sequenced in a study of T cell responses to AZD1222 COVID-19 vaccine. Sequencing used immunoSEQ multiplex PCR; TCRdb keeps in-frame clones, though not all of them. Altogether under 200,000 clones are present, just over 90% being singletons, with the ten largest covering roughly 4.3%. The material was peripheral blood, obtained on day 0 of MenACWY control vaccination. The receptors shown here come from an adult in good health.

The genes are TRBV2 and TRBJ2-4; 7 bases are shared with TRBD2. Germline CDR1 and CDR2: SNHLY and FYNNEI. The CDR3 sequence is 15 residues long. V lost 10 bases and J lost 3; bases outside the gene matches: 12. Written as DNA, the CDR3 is TGTGCCATCCTCCGGGAGGCGGGGATCAAAAACATTCAGTACTTC. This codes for CAILREAGIKNIQYF.

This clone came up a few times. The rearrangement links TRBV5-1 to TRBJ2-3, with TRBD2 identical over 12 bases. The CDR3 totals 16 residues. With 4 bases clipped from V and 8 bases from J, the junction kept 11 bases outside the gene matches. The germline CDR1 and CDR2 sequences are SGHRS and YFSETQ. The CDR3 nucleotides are TGCGCCAGCAGCCCTACCTCGACTAGCGGGAGTACTACGCAGTATTTT. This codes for CASSPTSTSGSTTQYF.